The 19 T cell receptor beta chains below come from one sample, sequenced in a study of blood T cell repertoires in COVID-19. Libraries were prepared by immunoSEQ multiplex PCR; TCRdb keeps only in-frame clonotypes and omits some of them. The repertoire holds roughly 250,000 clones, with around 85% as singletons. The source material was peripheral blood. The origin of the receptors is a human donor with COVID-19, enrolled during active disease. The donor label of this sample is uncertain.

V gene TRBV9 combines with J gene TRBJ2-2; 10 bases fit TRBD2. Trimming at V came to 3 bases and at J to 0 bases, leaving 2 bases not matched to a gene. The germline CDR1 and CDR2 sequences are SGDLS and YYNGEE. The CDR3 totals 16 residues. CDR3 nucleotide sequence: TGTGCCAGCAGCGCCGGGACTAGCGCGAACACCGGGGAGCTGTTTTTT. Translating gives CASSAGTSANTGELFF.

The V call is TRBV9, the J call TRBJ1-6; D is undetermined. The CDR3 is made up of 16 amino acids. Germline-derived CDR1 and CDR2 are SGDLS and YYNGEE. V gave up 4 bases and J gave up 0 bases, with 11 bases separating them. In DNA, the CDR3 is TGTGCCAGCAGCTCACAGTCCGTCTCCTATAATTCACCCCTCCACTTT. Its protein product is CASSSQSVSYNSPLHF.

The chain recombines TRBV5-1 with TRBJ2-1, with 10 bases that match TRBD2. The trim removed 0 bases at V and 9 bases at J, leaving 12 bases unmatched. The CDR3 has 17 residues. In germline, CDR1 is SGHRS, CDR2 YFSETQ. The DNA of the CDR3 is TGCGCCAGCAGCTTGGCCCCATTAGCGGGAGGTATGAGTGAGCAGTTCTTC. Its translation: CASSLAPLAGGMSEQFF.

The rearrangement joins TRBV4-1 to TRBJ2-3; the match to TRBD2 covers 16 bases. The CDR3 spans 18 residues. Germline CDR1 is MGHRA and CDR2 is YSYEKL. The trim removed 2 bases at V and 4 bases at J, leaving 6 bases unmatched. CDR3 protein: CASSQMGLAGGRSDTQYF. The CDR3 coding sequence is TGCGCCAGCAGCCAAATGGGACTAGCGGGAGGGAGGTCAGATACGCAGTATTTT.

This chain's CDR3 is CSARSPGEQFF. CDR3 DNA sequence: TGCAGTGCTAGGAGCCCGGGTGAGCAGTTCTTC. V usage is TRBV20-1 and J usage is TRBJ2-1; D uncertain. Germline V gene data show CDR1 as DFQATT and CDR2 as SNEGSKA (reference sequence). Trimming cost V 3 bases and J 9 bases, with 9 bases left between them. The CDR3 runs 11 residues.

This clone occurred a few times. This chain connects TRBV27 to TRBJ2-7, with D perhaps TRBD2 (5 bases). CDR3 length: 13 residues. The V gene lost 9 bases and the J gene lost 1 base, with 13 bases spanning the gap. CDR1 and CDR2 (germline): MNHEY, SMNVEV (reference sequence). The CDR3 DNA reads TGTGCCAGTAGAGGAGGACCTTCCTACGAGCAGTACTTC. Its translation is CASRGGPSYEQYF.

This sequence joins TRBV30 and TRBJ1-5; 11 bases are a match to TRBD1. Germline CDR1 GTSNPN, CDR2 SVGIG (reference sequence). This CDR3 comprises 15 residues. Trimming cost V 2 bases and J 4 bases; bases outside gene matches: 4. CDR3 in DNA: TGTGCCTGGAGTCCTAGGGACAGGGGGAATCAGCCCCAGCATTTT. Its protein is CAWSPRDRGNQPQHF.

The J gene is TRBJ2-7, the V gene TRBV25-1, with 7 bases that match TRBD2. Trimming removed 2 bases from V and 7 bases from J; junction bases left unmatched: 8. CDR1 and CDR2 (germline): MGHDK, SYGVNS. The CDR3 consists of 14 residues. The DNA for the CDR3 is TGTGCCAGCAGTGAACGGCTAGCGGTAGGTGAGCAGTACTTC. Its translation is CASSERLAVGEQYF.

J is TRBJ2-1 and V is TRBV10-2; 8 bases map to TRBD2. The germline gives CDR1 WSHSY, CDR2 SAAADI. J gave up 3 bases and V 7 bases, and 17 bases lay outside the gene matches. The CDR3 has 18 residues. The CDR3 coding sequence is TGCGCCAGCATCGAAACAGTAGCGGGACGAACAAACTACAATGAGCAGTTCTTC. Translated, it gives CASIETVAGRTNYNEQFF.

This clone was counted between two and nine times. V gene TRBV10-1 combines with J gene TRBJ2-1; 8 bases fit TRBD2. The CDR3 is made up of 22 amino acids. The ends lost 4 bases at V and 7 bases at J; junction bases unmatched: 30. Germline V gene data show CDR1 as WNHNN and CDR2 as SYGVQD (reference sequence). The CDR3 coding sequence is TGCGCCAGCAGTGTTTCTCGGGCTGAGGCGTCTAGCGGGCCGGAAAGACAGAATGAGCAGTTCTTC. This sequence encodes CASSVSRAEASSGPERQNEQFF.

The chain uses TRBV28 and TRBJ1-5; D is possibly TRBD1 (5 bases). CDR1 and CDR2 (germline): MDHEN, SYDVKM. The germline V and J ends were trimmed by 4 bases and 4 bases, with 8 bases remaining between them. The CDR3 sequence is 13 residues long. The CDR3 region is CASSWGVNQPQHF. The CDR3 DNA is TGTGCCAGCAGTTGGGGGGTTAATCAGCCCCAGCATTTT.

The V gene is TRBV5-1, the J gene TRBJ2-2, with 7 bases aligning to TRBD2. This CDR3 spans 16 amino acids. Germline V gene sequence: CDR1 SGHRS, CDR2 YFSETQ. Trimming at V came to 4 bases and at J to 4 bases, leaving 10 bases not matched to a gene. The CDR3 sequence: CASSPPAREITGELFF. In DNA, the CDR3 is TGCGCCAGCAGCCCCCCGGCGCGGGAGATCACCGGGGAGCTGTTTTTT.

The chain joins TRBV7-2 to TRBJ1-1; 7 bases are a match to TRBD1. Looked up from germline, CDR1 is SGHTA and CDR2 is FQGNSA. V lost 1 base to trimming and J lost 4 bases; unmatched junction nucleotides: 6. CDR3 length: 15 residues. CDR3 DNA: TGTGCCAGCAGCTTAGTGGGACAGACCTTCACTGAAGCTTTCTTT. This encodes CASSLVGQTFTEAFF.

A single count supports this clone. V and J are TRBV5-4 and TRBJ1-1, with a weak D call TRBD1 (6 bases). Trimming removed 2 bases at V and 1 base at J, with 15 bases between. The CDR3 covers 16 residues. The V gene's germline CDR1 is SGHNT and CDR2 YYREEE (reference sequence). This CDR3 is CASSLPLTGPNTEAFF. The CDR3 bases are TGTGCCAGCAGCTTACCCCTAACAGGGCCGAACACTGAAGCTTTCTTT. Together with reference TRBV5-4 and TRBJ1-1, the CDR3 gives the full variable domain: ETGVTQSPTHLIKTRGQQVTLRCSSQSGHNTVSWYQQALGQGPQFIFQYYREEENGRGNFPPRFSGLQFPNYSSELNVNALELDDSALYLCASSLPLTGPNTEAFFGQGTRLTVV.

This clone showed up just a few times. The V call is TRBV7-9, the J call TRBJ2-3, with a possible D match to TRBD2 (5 bases). Trimming left V 2 bases short and J 3 bases short, with 12 bases between. CDR3 size: 15 residues. Germline-derived CDR1 and CDR2 are SEHNR and FQNEAQ (reference sequence). The DNA for the CDR3 is TGTGCCAGCAGCTTATCTGTCGGGATGACAGATACGCAGTATTTT. It codes for CASSLSVGMTDTQYF.

The chain employs TRBV27 and TRBJ1-1; weak D call: TRBD1 (5 bases). CDR3 length: 16 residues. Between the trimmed V and J ends, which lost 5 bases and 5 bases, there was a span of 21 bases. Germline-derived CDR1 and CDR2 are MNHEY and SMNVEV (reference sequence). CDR3 protein: CASSLLTGRVGTEAFF. In DNA, the CDR3 is TGTGCCAGCAGTCTCCTAACGGGCAGGGTGGGGACTGAAGCTTTCTTT.

The CDR3 region has the DNA TGTGCCAGTAGTCCTCAGACTAGCTTCTACGAGCAGTACTTC. Translating gives CASSPQTSFYEQYF. The V gene is TRBV19, the J gene TRBJ2-7; 7 nucleotides line up with TRBD2. V gave up 5 bases and J gave up 3 bases; unmatched junction bases: 7. The length of the CDR3 is 14 residues. CDR1 is LNHDA, CDR2 SQIVND, per germline (reference sequence).

V is TRBV28 and J is TRBJ1-2; 9 nucleotides agree with TRBD1. CDR3 length: 16 amino acids. The junction had 13 bases not matched to a gene; V was cut back by 5 bases and J by 6 bases. Germline V gene data show CDR1 as MDHEN and CDR2 as SYDVKM. The CDR3 bases are TGTGCCAGCAGTAGACAGGGGGTCCCCCTCTTCCATGGCTACACCTTC. This translates into CASSRQGVPLFHGYTF.

The rearrangement uses TRBV7-9 and TRBJ1-6; tentative D call: TRBD1 (6 bases). Germline V gene lookup returns CDR1 SEHNR and CDR2 FQNEAQ (reference sequence). This CDR3 has 14 amino acids. Trimming removed 7 bases at V and 5 bases at J, with 12 bases between. CDR3 nucleotides: TGTGCCAGCACCCGCGGGGGCGATAATTCACCCCTCCACTTT. Its translation: CASTRGGDNSPLHF.